One sample yielded the 9 T cell receptor beta chains listed below, sequenced in a study of early T cells in non-severe SARS-CoV-2 infection (dated by TCRdb to the early 2020s). Preparation of the library involved 5' RACE. Sequenced on a NextSeq 500. TCRdb itself trimmed the public reads at Q25 with fastp, ran MiXCR and retained productive beta chains. Each CDR3 protein appears once, grouped with its most common genes and DNA. This sample holds tens of thousands of distinct CDR3 sequences; 2.9% were observed only once. The top ten hold over 0.65% of the sample. Sequenced: whole blood. The receptors originated from an adult who was a healthcare worker with PCR-confirmed SARS-CoV-2 infection or an uninfected control (not recorded which).

Many counts were recorded for this clonotype. The chain is built from TRBV3-1 and TRBJ1-1; 10 nucleotides match TRBD1. CDR3 length: 14 residues. Unmatched junction bases numbered 4, after V lost 5 bases and J lost 4 bases. The V gene's germline CDR1 is LGHDT and CDR2 YNNKEL (reference sequence). The CDR3 nucleotides read TGTGCCAGCAGCTGGGACAGGGGTCTCACTGAAGCTTTCTTT. It yields the protein CASSWDRGLTEAFF.

This clonotype was found many times. The chain employs TRBV7-2 and TRBJ2-2; D may be TRBD2 (6 bases). Germline-derived CDR1 and CDR2 are SGHTA and FQGNSA. This CDR3 has 15 amino acids. V lost 4 bases and J lost 4, with 13 bases in between. The CDR3 is CASSSFGSGTGELFF. CDR3 coding DNA: TGTGCCAGCAGCTCGTTTGGTAGCGGCACCGGGGAGCTGTTTTTT.

This clonotype was counted many times. A read error may produce the germline difference seen at one junction end. The V call is TRBV6-1, the J call TRBJ1-1; D is ambiguous. The V gene's germline CDR1 is MNHNS and CDR2 SASEGT. The CDR3 extends over 14 amino acids. The CDR3 DNA reads as TGTGCCAGCAGTGAAGTCCCGGCCTACACTGAAGTTTTCTTT. Translated: CASSEVPAYTEVFF.

This clonotype was recorded many times. V gene TRBV12-3 or TRBV12-4 combines with J gene TRBJ2-1; no firm D call. V gave up 3 bases and J gave up 5 bases, with 2 bases separating them. This CDR3 region has 11 residues. The CDR3 is CASSFNNEQFF. CDR3 bases: TGTGCCAGCAGTTTCAACAATGAGCAGTTCTTC.

This clonotype was counted only a few times. The chain joins TRBV7-2 to TRBJ2-3; D may be TRBD2 (5 bases). There are 15 residues in the CDR3. V was shortened by 4 bases and J by 1 base, with 12 bases between the two germline ends. CDR1 SGHTA and CDR2 FQGNSA come from the germline V gene. CDR3 bases: TGTGCCAGCAGCTACTGGCCGCGGGGCACAGATACGCAGTATTTT. It specifies CASSYWPRGTDTQYF.

In its sample, this clonotype was seen many times. The rearrangement joins TRBV20-1 to TRBJ2-5, with a tentative D call TRBD1 (6 bases). V dropped 0 bases and J dropped 2 bases, with 16 bases sitting between them. From germline, CDR1 is DFQATT and CDR2 SNEGSKA (reference sequence). The CDR3 runs 16 residues. CDR3 amino acids: CSARDLPGRGQETQYF. CDR3 nucleotides: TGCAGTGCTAGAGATCTCCCTGGCAGGGGACAAGAGACCCAGTACTTC.

At least ten counts were recorded for this clonotype. The chain links TRBV30 to TRBJ1-1, with unresolved D. Per germline, CDR1 GTSNPN and CDR2 SVGIG (reference sequence). CDR3 length: 13 amino acids. Trimming removed 1 base at V and 0 bases at J, with 6 bases between. The CDR3 coding sequence is TGTGCCTGGAGTGAGGGATTGAACACTGAAGCTTTCTTT. This gives the protein CAWSEGLNTEAFF.

Concerning this clonotype: Its ends do not fully match the called genes, so a read error is possible. The gene calls are TRBV3-1 and TRBJ2-3; D may be TRBD1 (5 bases). The germline V gene has CDR1 LGHDT and CDR2 YNNKEL (reference sequence). CDR3 length: 13 residues. The CDR3 bases are TGTGCCAGCAGCGCACAGGTCACAAATACGCAGTATTTT. As protein: CASSAQVTNTQYF.

This clonotype was counted at least ten times. This chain connects TRBV7-2 to TRBJ2-2, with D unresolved. Germline V gives CDR1 SGHTA, CDR2 FQGNSA. Trimming cost V 5 bases and J 0 bases, with 1 base left between them. CDR3 length: 12 amino acids. The CDR3 coding sequence is TGTGCCAGCAGCCCGAACACCGGGGAGCTGTTTTTT. The encoded protein is CASSPNTGELFF.